These 9 T cell receptor beta chains were all obtained from the same sample, sequenced in a study of cytomegalovirus exposure and HLA in healthy donors. PCR was performed using 60 Vbeta and 13 Jbeta primers. The table came from immunoSEQ multiplex PCR; TCRdb's copy has only in-frame clones and leaves some out. The sample consists of 130,000 to 150,000 clones, approximately 80% of them appearing once. Material: PBMCs. The receptor set was obtained from a female donor in good health and CMV-seronegative.

The chain employs TRBV5-1 and TRBJ1-4; D is unclear. Trimming left V 4 bases short and J 0 bases short, with 10 bases between. CDR1 SGHRS and CDR2 YFSETQ come from the germline V gene. The CDR3 is 15 amino acids. In DNA, the CDR3 is TGCGCCAGCAGCAGGCAGCGTGCAACTAATGAAAAACTGTTTTTT. This gives the protein CASSRQRATNEKLFF. The full variable domain, rest sourced from reference TRBV5-1 and TRBJ1-4, is KAGVTQTPRYLIKTRGQQVTLSCSPISGHRSVSWYQQTPGQGLQFLFEYFSETQRNKGNFPGRFSGRQFSNSRSEMNVSTLELGDSALYLCASSRQRATNEKLFFGSGTQLSVL.

This chain connects TRBV4-1 to TRBJ2-7; tentatively, D is TRBD2 (6 bases). The CDR3 totals 15 residues. V lost 0 bases, J lost 2 bases, and 11 bases lay in between. Germline assignment: CDR1 MGHRA and CDR2 YSYEKL. As DNA, the CDR3 is TGCGCCAGCAGCCAAGATCGGACTACCGCCTACGAGCAGTACTTC. It yields the protein CASSQDRTTAYEQYF.

This clone was seen only once. The chain recombines TRBV15 with TRBJ2-7; possible D gene TRBD2, 6 bases. Trimming left V 3 bases short and J 3 bases short, with 12 bases between. Looked up from germline, CDR1 is LNHNV and CDR2 is YYDKDF (reference sequence). This CDR3 contains 14 residues. The CDR3 reads CATSREGIGYEQYF. As DNA, the CDR3 is TGTGCCACCAGCAGGGAGGGGATCGGCTACGAGCAGTACTTC.

The V gene is TRBV19, the J gene TRBJ2-1, with 14 bases aligning to TRBD2. Trimming took 7 bases from V and 10 from J; bases not matched to a gene: 12. The germline V gene encodes CDR1 LNHDA and CDR2 SQIVND (reference sequence). The CDR3 has 16 residues. CDR3 protein: CASNKGLTSGGVEQFF. The CDR3 region has the DNA TGTGCCAGTAATAAAGGCTTGACTAGCGGGGGGGTCGAGCAGTTCTTC. The full variable domain, its missing parts supplied by reference TRBV19 and TRBJ2-1, is DGGITQSPKYLFRKEGQNVTLSCEQNLNHDAMYWYRQDPGQGLRLIYYSQIVNDFQKGDIAEGYSVSREKKESFPLTVTSAQKNPTAFYLCASNKGLTSGGVEQFFGPGTRLTVL.

This clone was counted only a few times. The chain uses TRBV7-6 and TRBJ2-1; 9 bases map to TRBD2. J lost 8 bases, V lost 5 bases, and 4 bases had no gene match. The germline gives CDR1 SGHVS, CDR2 FNYEAQ. The CDR3 runs 13 residues. The CDR3 reads CASSLVAGDEQFF. CDR3 bases: TGTGCCAGCAGCCTCGTAGCGGGAGATGAGCAGTTCTTC.

This clone was found a few times. The rearrangement uses TRBV7-3 and TRBJ2-2, with D perhaps TRBD2 (6 bases). The CDR3 contains 15 residues. Trimming took off 5 bases at V and 2 bases at J, with 12 bases between the two ends. Per germline, CDR1 SGHTA and CDR2 FQGTGA. Here the CDR3 reads CASSPAGLNTGELFF. The CDR3 DNA follows: TGTGCCAGCAGCCCCGCGGGGTTAAACACCGGGGAGCTGTTTTTT.

The chain recombines TRBV2 with TRBJ1-2, with D maybe TRBD1 (5 bases). Per germline, CDR1 SNHLY and CDR2 FYNNEI. V was trimmed by 6 bases and J by 7 bases, leaving 12 bases between them. The CDR3 sequence is 12 residues long. The CDR3 sequence: CASRTALGGYTF. DNA for the CDR3: TGTGCCAGCAGGACAGCTCTGGGTGGCTACACCTTC. Full variable domain (outside the CDR3, taken from reference TRBV2 and TRBJ1-2): EPEVTQTPSHQVTQMGQEVILRCVPISNHLYFYWYRQILGQKVEFLVSFYNNEISEKSEIFDDQFSVERPDGSNFTLKIRSTKLEDSAMYFCASRTALGGYTFGSGTRLTVV.

V and J are TRBV28 and TRBJ2-5; 7 nucleotides align to TRBD1. Germline trimming cut 8 bases from V and 7 bases from J; bases unmatched to any gene: 7. The germline gives CDR1 MDHEN, CDR2 SYDVKM. This CDR3 spans 12 amino acids. CDR3 in DNA: TGTGCCAGCTGCAGGGGGTTTGGGACCCAGTACTTC. Protein: CASCRGFGTQYF. Based on the CDR3 plus reference TRBV28 and TRBJ2-5, the full variable domain is DVKVTQSSRYLVKRTGEKVFLECVQDMDHENMFWYRQDPGLGLRLIYFSYDVKMKEKGDIPEGYSVSREKKERFSLILESASTNQTSMYLCASCRGFGTQYFGPGTRLLVL.

J is TRBJ2-7 and V is TRBV20-1; D is unclear. The CDR3 length is 10 residues. Germline CDR1 DFQATT, CDR2 SNEGSKA (reference sequence). Trimming shortened V by 6 bases and J by 3 bases, and 6 bases separated the two germline ends. The CDR3 DNA reads as TGCAGTGCGTATTTCTACGAGCAGTACTTC. It yields the protein CSAYFYEQYF.